This T cell receptor (beta chain) emerged from a study of beta chain features in type 1 diabetes. The study's findings and limits: Moderate but significant shortening of TCRB CDR3s was recorded in all four CD4+ subsets from Type 1 diabetes patients. VDJ junctions from type 1 diabetes patients carried fewer insertions and larger deletions. The influence of HLA type on TCRB rearrangement stayed undetermined.

The whole isolated RNA underwent reverse transcription, so sequencing captured expressed TCRB transcripts. Libraries were prepared by immunoSEQ multiplex PCR; TCRdb keeps only in-frame clonotypes and omits some of them. The sample has some 190,000 clones; about 7.8% are singletons. V shed 6 bases, J shed 6 bases, and the junction held 12 bases outside the gene matches. Germline loops: CDR1 MNHEY, CDR2 SVGAGI. The CDR3 sequence is 15 residues long. As concerns this clone: Antigen: not known.

Sorting based on CD45RO/CCR7/CD25/CD127/CD95/CD27 separated CD4+ naive, central memory, regulatory and stem cell-like memory cells. The J gene is TRBJ1-2, the V gene TRBV6-5; 8 nucleotides line up with TRBD1. This TCR was recovered from a woman between 35 and 50 years old with type 1 diabetes. Material: central memory CD4+ T cells from blood. The CDR3 loop reads CASRPGTGMGHGYTF. CDR3 in DNA: TGTGCCAGCAGGCCCGGGACAGGCATGGGGCATGGCTACACCTTC.